This is a list of T cell receptor beta chains from one sample in a study of T-cell reconstitution after alpha-beta-depleted transplantation in children. TCRdb independently ran MiXCR on the PCR reads; one entry per CDR3 protein. The repertoire includes some 150,000 distinct CDR3 sequences, 8% to 10% of them detected once, and 15% to 20% sits in the top ten. The specimen was PBMCs, mostly from graft donor cells, collected 180 days after TCRalphabeta/CD19-depleted stem cell transplant. Receptors originate from a female patient aged 2-9 years who had a stem cell transplant for congenital amegakaryocytic thrombocytopenia, so the T cells may come from the graft donor. CDR3s include the opening cysteine and the closing phenylalanine or tryptophan.

V: TRBV20-1
J: TRBJ2-1
CDR3: CSARGGVYEQFF

V: TRBV20-1
J: TRBJ2-7
CDR3: CSARPRRGAYEQYF

V: TRBV5-1
J: TRBJ2-5
CDR3: CASSPLFDTQETQYF

V: TRBV5-1
J: TRBJ2-3
CDR3: CASSSDRGTFTDTQYF

V: TRBV5-1
J: TRBJ2-3
CDR3: CASSLGVTSGGTDTQYF

V: TRBV6-5
J: TRBJ2-7
CDR3: CASSYSRGDEQYF

V: TRBV20-1
J: TRBJ1-5
CDR3: CSAREGQGAGNQPQHF

V: TRBV30
J: TRBJ2-1
CDR3: CAWKWGRSYNEQFF

V: TRBV29-1
J: TRBJ2-1
CDR3: CSVGRLAGVYGNEQFF

V: TRBV6-5
J: TRBJ1-2
CDR3: CASSYLSWGADGYTF

V: TRBV19
J: TRBJ1-1
CDR3: CASSIGNTEAFF

V: TRBV20-1
J: TRBJ2-1
CDR3: CSSSQVRYNEQFF

V: TRBV3-1
J: TRBJ1-5
CDR3: CASSPTGTGIYSNQPQHF

V: TRBV5-6
J: TRBJ2-5
CDR3: CASSLFGDLRETQYF

V: TRBV3-1
J: TRBJ2-6
CDR3: CASSQDWTGKASGANVLTF

V: TRBV12-3/TRBV12-4
J: TRBJ2-7
CDR3: CASSRTGAYEQYF

V: TRBV19
J: TRBJ2-1
CDR3: CASSIQAGGHNEQFF

V: TRBV9
J: TRBJ1-2
CDR3: CASSNFPGQVFYGYTF

V: TRBV28
J: TRBJ2-3
CDR3: CASSSTGLAGVSPDTQYF

V: TRBV6-5
J: TRBJ1-1
CDR3: CASSPTGSSEAFF

V: TRBV9
J: TRBJ2-7
CDR3: CASSVGMGGEQYF

V: TRBV11-2
J: TRBJ2-3
CDR3: CASSLGGRAGTDTQYF

V: TRBV7-8
J: TRBJ2-2
CDR3: CASSLASGGAHTGELFF

V: TRBV5-1
J: TRBJ2-7
CDR3: CASSGGLDWFQYF

V: TRBV5-1
J: TRBJ2-1
CDR3: CASGGLAGKKVQFF

V: TRBV4-3
J: TRBJ2-7
CDR3: CASSPGTGPNYEQYF

V: TRBV28
J: TRBJ1-2
CDR3: CASRLRGEVYGYTF

V: TRBV19
J: TRBJ2-2
CDR3: CASTSSGNSGELFF

V: TRBV6-6
J: TRBJ1-1
CDR3: CASSYTEAFF

V: TRBV20-1
J: TRBJ2-3
CDR3: CSARDIGAGGRGTDTQYF